These 6 T cell receptor beta chains share one sample of origin, sequenced in a study of blood T cells in healthy people across ages. For the second PCR, which ran for 7 to 11 cycles, a sample-barcoded 5' primer and a J-beta primer mix were used. TCRdb called the 5' RACE reads again in MiXCR, with one record for every CDR3 protein. The data contain some 1,800,000 distinct CDR3 sequences, 35% to 50% of them seen just once; the ten biggest clones take up under 30%. Sequencing was performed on blood. The receptors here all came from a human donor in good health.

Only a few counts were recorded for this clonotype. The chain combines TRBV13 with TRBJ2-7; D not resolved. Trimming removed 8 bases from V and 3 bases from J, with 8 bases in between. The CDR3 runs to 11 residues. Germline CDR1 is PRHDT and CDR2 is FYEKMQ (reference sequence). The CDR3 protein is CASGHFYEQYF. Written as DNA, the CDR3 is TGTGCCAGCGGCCATTTCTACGAGCAGTACTTC.

The rearrangement joins TRBV6-1 to TRBJ1-3; D uncertain. Trimming took off 0 bases at V and 4 bases at J, with 10 bases between the two ends. From germline, CDR1 is MNHNS and CDR2 SASEGT. This CDR3 contains 15 residues. This CDR3 reads CASSEAYDPGNTIYF. For the CDR3, the DNA is TGTGCCAGCAGTGAAGCCTACGATCCGGGAAACACCATATATTTT.

The chain is built from TRBV7-2 and TRBJ1-6; D is undetermined. With 0 bases removed from V and 8 bases from J, the gap between germline ends came to 11 bases. The CDR3 spans 15 residues. Germline V CDR1 and CDR2: SGHTA, FQGNSA. The CDR3 nucleotides read TGTGCCAGCAGCTTAGCGTGGGGAAATTATTCACCCCTCCACTTT. Protein product: CASSLAWGNYSPLHF.

The chain has TRBV6-5 and TRBJ2-5, with D possibly matching TRBD1 (6 bases). The tail of the sequence fits TRBJ2-7 better, so the J call may be wrong. The CDR3 covers 15 residues. Germline CDR1 and CDR2: MNHEY and SVGAGI. CDR3 sequence: CASSYSLQPGDEQYF. CDR3 sequence (DNA): TGTGCCAGCAGTTACTCGTTACAGCCAGGGGACGAGCAGTACTTC.

The chain uses TRBV5-1 and TRBJ2-5; perhaps TRBD2 as D (6 bases). CDR3 length: 14 amino acids. Trimming shortened V by 4 bases and J by 2 bases, and 12 bases separated the two germline ends. The V gene's germline CDR1 is SGHRS and CDR2 YFSETQ. The CDR3 reads CASSHSGTQETQYF. In DNA, the CDR3 is TGCGCCAGCAGCCATAGCGGTACTCAAGAGACCCAGTACTTC.

The V call is TRBV7-2, the J call TRBJ2-1; D may be TRBD1 (6 bases). Trimming left V 0 bases short and J 0 bases short, with 9 bases between. CDR1 SGHTA and CDR2 FQGNSA come from the germline V gene. CDR3 length equals 16 residues. CDR3 nucleotides: TGTGCCAGCAGCTTAGCCTGGGGGCTCTCCTACAATGAGCAGTTCTTC. Protein sequence: CASSLAWGLSYNEQFF.